A single sample is the source of the 31 T cell receptor beta chains below, sequenced in a study of CD8+CD57+ T cells in acquired aplastic anemia. The authors sequenced patients whose flow cytometry had shown CD8+CD57+ cell expansion. Genomic DNA constituted the template upon which TCR beta VDJ and CDR3 profiling was performed. Via MiXCR, TCRdb re-called the reads, giving one row per CDR3 protein. Of some 140,000 distinct CDR3 sequences in the sample, approximately 52% were seen once. The material sequenced was sorted CD4+, CD8+, or CD8+CD57+ T cells (not recorded which) from PBMCs. These receptors were collected from a human donor with aplastic anemia.

In its sample, this clonotype was seen once. The chain joins TRBV20-1 to TRBJ1-2, with 10 nucleotides matching TRBD1. This CDR3 has 15 amino acids. The germline gives CDR1 DFQATT, CDR2 SNEGSKA (reference sequence). The J segment lost 3 bases and the V segment lost 0 bases, leaving 4 bases of the junction unmatched. As DNA, the CDR3 is TGCAGTGCTAGAGATGGGGACAGGGGTGACTATGGCTACACCTTC. As protein: CSARDGDRGDYGYTF.

This clonotype has ten or more counts. V and J are TRBV9 and TRBJ2-7; D perhaps matches TRBD2 (6 bases). The CDR3 runs to 14 residues. Germline values: CDR1 SGDLS, CDR2 YYNGEE. V lost 0 bases to trimming and J lost 0 bases, with 7 bases between them. The CDR3 reads CASSVDGSSYEQYF. In DNA form, the CDR3 reads TGTGCCAGCAGCGTAGACGGGAGCTCCTACGAGCAGTACTTC. Variable domain in full (rest from reference TRBV9 and TRBJ2-7): DSGVTQTPKHLITATGQRVTLRCSPRSGDLSVYWYQQSLDQGLQFLIQYYNGEERAKGNILERFSAQQFPDLHSELNLSSLELGDSALYFCASSVDGSSYEQYFGPGTRLTVT.

The chain combines TRBV10-3 with TRBJ2-7; TRBD1 might be the D (6 bases). Germline CDR1 is ENHRY and CDR2 is SYGVKD. The germline V and J ends were trimmed by 5 bases and 2 bases, with 13 bases remaining between them. The CDR3 loop spans 14 amino acids. CDR3 region: CAISNTGPPYEQYF. Written as DNA, the CDR3 is TGTGCCATCAGTAACACAGGGCCTCCCTACGAGCAGTACTTC.

The chain joins TRBV6-5 to TRBJ1-2; no definite D call. Trimming took off 0 bases at V and 5 bases at J, with 13 bases between the two ends. Germline V lookup: CDR1 MNHEY, CDR2 SVGAGI. The CDR3 loop spans 15 amino acids. As DNA, the CDR3 is TGTGCCAGCAGTTACTCGGGCGGCTCGGGGTATGGCTACACCTTC. Its translation: CASSYSGGSGYGYTF.

Many counts were recorded for this clonotype. This chain uses TRBV20-1 with TRBJ1-2; TRBD1 agrees at 7 bases. With 3 bases clipped from V and 2 bases from J, the junction kept 12 bases outside the gene matches. CDR1 and CDR2 from the germline V gene are DFQATT and SNEGSKA (reference sequence). The CDR3 is made up of 16 amino acids. This CDR3 reads CSARDDREGVNYGYTF. The CDR3 DNA is TGCAGTGCTAGGGATGACAGGGAGGGAGTCAACTATGGCTACACCTTC.

The V call is TRBV5-4, the J call TRBJ2-4; D not certain. Per germline, CDR1 SGHNT and CDR2 YYREEE (reference sequence). The CDR3 loop spans 13 amino acids. With 0 bases removed from V and 9 bases from J, the gap between germline ends came to 10 bases. The DNA for the CDR3 is TGTGCCAGCAGCTTGGGCCCGTTGGGCATTCAGTACTTC. This sequence encodes CASSLGPLGIQYF.

The chain couples TRBV7-9 to TRBJ2-7; D perhaps matches TRBD2 (5 bases). The CDR3 spans 17 residues. Germline CDR1 and CDR2: SEHNR and FQNEAQ (reference sequence). V lost 5 bases, J lost 3 bases, and 23 bases lay in between. CDR3 bases: TGTGCCAGCAGCCTAGACTTAACGGGGATCCCTCTCTACGAGCAGTACTTC. Translated: CASSLDLTGIPLYEQYF.

A single count supports this clonotype. This chain links TRBV20-1 with TRBJ1-6; no firm D call. This CDR3 region has 15 residues. Trimming removed 1 base from V and 14 bases from J, with 21 bases in between. From germline, CDR1 is DFQATT and CDR2 SNEGSKA (reference sequence). The CDR3 DNA follows: TGCAGTGCTAGAGGTGGAGGTGCAGAGTATCCATCCCTCCACTTT. Amino acid sequence: CSARGGGAEYPSLHF.

The chain recombines TRBV7-3 with TRBJ1-1, with unresolved D. The length of the CDR3 is 12 residues. Trimming removed 5 bases from V and 7 bases from J, with 11 bases in between. Germline assignment: CDR1 SGHTA and CDR2 FQGTGA. CDR3 protein: CASSPLAGEAFF. Here the CDR3 DNA reads TGTGCCAGCAGCCCATTAGCAGGTGAAGCTTTCTTT.

In its sample, this clonotype was seen many times. The chain couples TRBV12-3 or TRBV12-4 to TRBJ2-1; 10 bases are shared with TRBD2. The ends lost 8 bases at V and 7 bases at J; junction bases unmatched: 11. The CDR3 has 15 amino acids. The CDR3 reads CASPPVALAGNEQFF. Written as DNA, the CDR3 is TGTGCCAGCCCCCCGGTGGCACTAGCGGGGAATGAGCAGTTCTTC.

This clonotype showed up just once. The V call is TRBV2, the J call TRBJ1-4, with D perhaps TRBD1 (5 bases). The CDR3 has 14 residues. The ends were cut back, 7 bases at V and 7 bases at J, with 16 bases in the middle. From germline, CDR1 is SNHLY and CDR2 FYNNEI. The CDR3 bases are TGTGCCAGCAACATACTCGGGACGCCTGAAAAACTGTTTTTT. Translated: CASNILGTPEKLFF.

This clonotype showed up many times. J is TRBJ2-5 and V is TRBV7-9; no definite D call. CDR3 size: 14 residues. Trimming cost V 5 bases and J 0 bases, with 10 bases left between them. The V gene's germline CDR1 is SEHNR and CDR2 FQNEAQ (reference sequence). For the CDR3, the DNA is TGTGCCAGCAGCAGTCCCTGGTACCAAGAGACCCAGTACTTC. Translating gives CASSSPWYQETQYF. Filled out from reference TRBV7-9 and TRBJ2-5, the complete variable domain reads DTGVSQNPRHKITKRGQNVTFRCDPISEHNRLYWYRQTLGQGPEFLTYFQNEAQLEKSRLLSDRFSAERPKGSFSTLEIQRTEQGDSAMYLCASSSPWYQETQYFGPGTRLLVL.

The gene calls are TRBV19 and TRBJ2-3; maybe TRBD1 (5 bases). The V and J ends lost 5 bases and 2 bases respectively, with 11 bases between them. From germline, CDR1 is LNHDA and CDR2 SQIVND (reference sequence). This CDR3 has 14 residues. This CDR3 is CASSPLGHTDTQYF. CDR3 nucleotides: TGTGCCAGTAGTCCGTTAGGACACACAGATACGCAGTATTTT.

The chain recombines TRBV2 with TRBJ2-2; no reliable D call. This CDR3 has 13 amino acids. V gave up 6 bases and J gave up 7 bases, with 12 bases separating them. The germline V gene encodes CDR1 SNHLY and CDR2 FYNNEI. The CDR3 nucleotides are TGTGCCAGCAGAGTGGAAACCTTCGGGGAGCTGTTTTTT. It yields the protein CASRVETFGELFF.

The rearrangement uses TRBV20-1 and TRBJ2-7; D possibly matches TRBD1 or TRBD2 (5 bases each). V was cut by 3 bases and J by 0 bases, with 18 bases left in between. CDR3 length: 16 amino acids. Germline V gives CDR1 DFQATT, CDR2 SNEGSKA (reference sequence). This CDR3 reads CSARSTGTSFSYEQYF. CDR3 DNA: TGCAGTGCTAGGAGTACCGGGACCAGTTTCTCCTACGAGCAGTACTTC.

This clonotype has only a few counts. The genes are TRBV2 and TRBJ2-7; either TRBD1 or TRBD2 may fit D (5 bases each). The CDR3 totals 12 residues. Germline V gene sequence: CDR1 SNHLY, CDR2 FYNNEI. V lost 7 bases and J lost 6, with 13 bases in between. As DNA, the CDR3 is TGTGCCAGCAATGGGGGTAGAGGCGAGCAGTACTTC. Protein: CASNGGRGEQYF.

This clonotype was seen many times. The CDR3 protein is CASSLGQNSYEQYF. The CDR3 DNA reads TGTGCCAGCAGCTTGGGGCAGAACTCCTACGAGCAGTACTTC. The chain joins TRBV5-6 to TRBJ2-7; D gene ambiguous. CDR1 SGHDT and CDR2 YYEEEE come from the germline V gene. The CDR3 length is 14 residues. Trimming stripped 0 bases from V and 0 bases from J, with 7 bases between.

This clonotype has ten or more counts. The chain has TRBV3-1 and TRBJ2-7, with 8 bases aligning to TRBD2. J lost 2 bases, V lost 0 bases, and 9 bases had no gene match. CDR1 LGHDT and CDR2 YNNKEL come from the germline V gene (reference sequence). The CDR3 is 17 amino acids. CDR3 sequence reads: CASSQDSAGAPTYEQYF. The DNA of the CDR3 is TGTGCCAGCAGCCAAGATTCAGCGGGGGCCCCAACCTACGAGCAGTACTTC.

The V and J genes are TRBV10-2 and TRBJ2-7, with TRBD1 matching over 8 bases. This CDR3 region has 15 residues. Germline V gene data show CDR1 as WSHSY and CDR2 as SAAADI. V lost 0 bases and J lost 4; bases outside the gene matches: 5. CDR3 loop: CASSESNRGIYEQYF. CDR3 DNA: TGCGCCAGCAGTGAGTCGAACAGGGGGATATACGAGCAGTACTTC.

The table lists this clonotype with many counts. The V gene is TRBV3-1, the J gene TRBJ1-1, with D unresolved. The germline V and J ends were trimmed by 1 base and 9 bases, with 24 bases remaining between them. In germline, CDR1 is LGHDT, CDR2 YNNKEL (reference sequence). This CDR3 spans 17 amino acids. CDR3: CASSQADGPTSTSKAFF. The CDR3, as DNA: TGTGCCAGCAGCCAAGCAGATGGGCCAACGTCCACGTCGAAAGCTTTCTTT.

This clonotype appeared many times. Here the CDR3 DNA reads TGTGCCAGCAGCGGGACAGGGTCGTACAACCTGAACACTGAAGCTTTCTTT. Its translation: CASSGTGSYNLNTEAFF. The chain has TRBV5-4 and TRBJ1-1; 9 bases are shared with TRBD1. V was pared by 4 bases and J by 0 bases, with 10 bases of the junction left unmatched. The CDR3 totals 17 residues. In germline, CDR1 is SGHNT, CDR2 YYREEE (reference sequence).

The chain combines TRBV7-3 with TRBJ2-1; maybe TRBD2 (6 bases). Germline V gene data show CDR1 as SGHTA and CDR2 as FQGTGA. This CDR3 has 14 amino acids. Between the trimmed V and J ends, which lost 4 bases and 8 bases, there was a span of 15 bases. In nucleotides, the CDR3 is TGTGCCAGCAGCTCTTACGGGAGCTGGGATGAGCAGTTCTTC. Its translation is CASSSYGSWDEQFF.

This clonotype was seen ten or more times. The gene calls are TRBV6-1 and TRBJ1-2; TRBD1 matches 8 bases. V lost 6 bases and J lost 7; bases outside the gene matches: 10. Per germline, CDR1 MNHNS and CDR2 SASEGT. The CDR3 is made up of 14 amino acids. The CDR3 loop reads CASRAPDRAGGYTF. The CDR3 DNA follows: TGTGCCAGCAGGGCTCCGGACAGGGCGGGTGGCTACACCTTC.

The CDR3 region is CASSMRGDRHEKLFF. DNA of the CDR3: TGTGCCAGTAGTATGAGAGGGGACAGGCACGAAAAACTGTTTTTT. The chain joins TRBV19 to TRBJ1-4; 8 nucleotides match TRBD1. The length of the CDR3 is 15 residues. V lost 3 bases, J lost 8 bases, and 8 bases stayed unmatched. Looked up from germline, CDR1 is LNHDA and CDR2 is SQIVND (reference sequence).

This clonotype was counted at least ten times. The V gene is TRBV12-3 or TRBV12-4, the J gene TRBJ1-2; D unclear. CDR3 length: 11 amino acids. Trimming took off 7 bases at V and 4 bases at J, with 7 bases between the two ends. This CDR3 is CASMASYGYTF. The CDR3 DNA sequence: TGTGCCAGCATGGCGTCCTATGGCTACACCTTC.

This chain connects TRBV7-2 to TRBJ2-7, with 15 nucleotides matching TRBD2. V lost 5 bases to trimming and J lost 5 bases; unmatched junction nucleotides: 4. The length of the CDR3 is 15 residues. In germline, CDR1 is SGHTA, CDR2 FQGNSA. The CDR3 region is CASSLGTSGGHEQYF. CDR3 in DNA: TGTGCCAGCAGCCTTGGGACTAGCGGGGGGCACGAGCAGTACTTC.

This clonotype was seen at least ten times. V is TRBV4-3 and J is TRBJ1-3; tentatively, D is TRBD1 (6 bases). The CDR3 spans 16 residues. From germline, CDR1 is LGHNA and CDR2 YSLEER. Trimming left V 1 base short and J 0 bases short, with 10 bases between. CDR3 nucleotides: TGCGCCAGCAGCCAAGGTACAGGGCGCTCTGGAAACACCATATATTTT. It yields the protein CASSQGTGRSGNTIYF.

Only a few counts were recorded for this clonotype. The rearrangement uses TRBV24-1 and TRBJ2-1, with 7 bases lining up with TRBD2. This CDR3 is built from 13 residues. The trim removed 1 base at V and 9 bases at J, leaving 2 bases unmatched. CDR1 KGHDR and CDR2 SFDVKD come from the germline V gene. The CDR3 nucleotides are TGTGCCACCAGTGATTTAGCTAGCGGTGAGCAGTTCTTC. Its translation: CATSDLASGEQFF.

This clonotype was recorded at least ten times. This sequence joins TRBV2 and TRBJ1-3; D gene unclear. The germline gives CDR1 SNHLY, CDR2 FYNNEI. The CDR3 is 16 residues long. The V end lost 1 base, the J end lost 4 bases, and 14 bases lay between the germline ends. CDR3: CASSEGPEWGGNTIYF. CDR3 nucleotides: TGTGCCAGCAGTGAAGGGCCCGAGTGGGGAGGAAACACCATATATTTT.

This clonotype turned up a few times. The V gene is TRBV20-1, the J gene TRBJ1-2, with TRBD1 identical over 8 bases. Per the germline V gene, CDR1 is DFQATT and CDR2 is SNEGSKA (reference sequence). With 6 bases clipped from V and 3 bases from J, the junction kept 6 bases outside the gene matches. This CDR3 comprises 13 residues. CDR3 loop: CSAKTGVDYGYTF. CDR3 nucleotide sequence: TGCAGTGCAAAGACAGGGGTCGACTATGGCTACACCTTC.

This clonotype has at least ten counts. This sequence joins TRBV4-3 and TRBJ1-2, with a weak D call TRBD1 (5 bases). The germline V gene has CDR1 LGHNA and CDR2 YSLEER. The CDR3 length is 14 residues. Trimming left V 2 bases short and J 4 bases short, with 11 bases between. The CDR3 bases are TGCGCCAGCAGCCAATACGGGGGACGCTATGGCTACACCTTC. The encoded protein is CASSQYGGRYGYTF.